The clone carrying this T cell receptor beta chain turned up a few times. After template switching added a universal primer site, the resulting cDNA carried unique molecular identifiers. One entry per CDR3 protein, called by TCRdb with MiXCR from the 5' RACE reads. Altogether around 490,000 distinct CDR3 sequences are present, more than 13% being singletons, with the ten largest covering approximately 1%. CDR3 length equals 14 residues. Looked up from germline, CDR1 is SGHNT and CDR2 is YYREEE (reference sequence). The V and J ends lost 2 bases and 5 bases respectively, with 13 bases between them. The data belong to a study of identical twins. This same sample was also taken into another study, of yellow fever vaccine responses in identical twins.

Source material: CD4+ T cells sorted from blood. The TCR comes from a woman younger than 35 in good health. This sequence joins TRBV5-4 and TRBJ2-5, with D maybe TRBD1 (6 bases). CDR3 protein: CASSLQGLEETQYF. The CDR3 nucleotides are TGTGCCAGCAGCTTACAGGGTTTGGAGGAGACCCAGTACTTC.